This T cell receptor beta chain was found in a study of HIV-infected patients and healthy controls. TCRdb processed the 5' RACE reads anew with MiXCR; each CDR3 protein has one entry. The sample consists of 50,000 to 80,000 distinct CDR3 sequences, around 21% of them appearing once. The CDR3 is 11 amino acids. Germline CDR1 and CDR2: SGHDN and FVKESK. Trimming took off 3 bases at V and 9 bases at J, with 6 bases between the two ends. Sequencing input: CD4+ T cells from blood. The source of this sequence is a human donor in good health. This sequence joins TRBV14 and TRBJ2-1; D gene unclear. The CDR3 coding sequence is TGTGCCAGCAGCCATTTACGTGAGCAGTTCTTC. Encoded protein: CASSHLREQFF.